The rows below give T cell receptor beta chains drawn from one sample of a study of shared clonotypes between healthy human individuals. Assay used: immunoSEQ multiplex PCR; TCRdb lists only in-frame clones, some missing. This sample has roughly 550,000 clones, with around 95% found just once. Sequenced sample: naive CD8+ T cells sorted from blood. All receptors derive from a woman younger than 45 in good health. The CDR3 runs from the conserved cysteine through the conserved F or W.

j_call	v_call	cdr3_aa
TRBJ2-1	TRBV20-1	CSAVDINEQFF
NA	TRBV19	CASSIDLGGEQYF
TRBJ2-7	TRBV10-1	CASSEGTGLSYEQYF
TRBJ2-1	TRBV2	CASSLYSGRPGNEQFF
TRBJ2-7	TRBV13	CASSIGTGYEQYF
TRBJ1-2	TRBV27	CASSTGQHGYTF
TRBJ2-7	TRBV7-9	CASSHPGTSGRAITDEQYF
TRBJ1-1	TRBV28	CASSPLFGGPGTEAFF
TRBJ2-1	TRBV29-1	CSVEASGPEQFF
TRBJ2-7	TRBV30	CAWTGLSGPYEQYF
TRBJ2-2	TRBV27	CASSLAPSLAGELFF
TRBJ2-1	TRBV7-8	CASSLTSSTNNEQFF
TRBJ2-7	TRBV27	CASSLTGPYEQYF
TRBJ2-5	TRBV28	CASSPGNKETQYF
TRBJ2-5	TRBV10-3	CAISEGGAQQETQYF
TRBJ1-3	TRBV9	CASSVGGGNTIYF
TRBJ1-1	TRBV6-1	CASSEWLNTEAFF
TRBJ1-3	TRBV19	CASQGQGGFSGNTIYF
TRBJ2-2	TRBV28	CASSYPSRANTGELFF
TRBJ2-1	TRBV2	CASSEIGTGLPLYNEQFF
TRBJ2-1	TRBV7-8	CASSLGENEQFF
TRBJ2-7	TRBV27	CASSPNFYEQYF
TRBJ2-3	TRBV5-1	CASSLEQGAAGDTQYF
TRBJ2-1	TRBV6-5	CASSYQFPEGNEQFF
TRBJ2-1	TRBV2	CATQGAAYNEQFF
TRBJ2-7	TRBV7-6	CASSSSRGEQYF